This T cell receptor beta chain was sequenced during a study of molecular identifiers for immune sequencing clone quantification. Ten or more counts support this clonotype. The CDR3 contains 13 residues. Trimming removed 2 bases from V and 2 bases from J, with 7 bases in between. Germline CDR1 and CDR2: MNHEY and SVGEGT. Using its own MiXCR run on the PCR reads, TCRdb lists one record per CDR3 protein. The table lists about 65,000 distinct CDR3 sequences, about 18% of them singletons. This TCR derives from a human donor in good health. Some libraries in this study had Jurkat cell RNA spiked in. This chain connects TRBV6-2 or TRBV6-3 to TRBJ2-7; D is unresolved. The source material was naive CD8+ T cells from blood, with Jurkat cell RNA spiked in. The subset denotes: FACS-sorted CD8+CD4-CCR7+CD45RA+ naive T cells. The CDR3 protein is CASSYGRPYEQYF. The CDR3, as DNA: TGTGCCAGCAGTTACGGCAGGCCCTACGAGCAGTACTTC.